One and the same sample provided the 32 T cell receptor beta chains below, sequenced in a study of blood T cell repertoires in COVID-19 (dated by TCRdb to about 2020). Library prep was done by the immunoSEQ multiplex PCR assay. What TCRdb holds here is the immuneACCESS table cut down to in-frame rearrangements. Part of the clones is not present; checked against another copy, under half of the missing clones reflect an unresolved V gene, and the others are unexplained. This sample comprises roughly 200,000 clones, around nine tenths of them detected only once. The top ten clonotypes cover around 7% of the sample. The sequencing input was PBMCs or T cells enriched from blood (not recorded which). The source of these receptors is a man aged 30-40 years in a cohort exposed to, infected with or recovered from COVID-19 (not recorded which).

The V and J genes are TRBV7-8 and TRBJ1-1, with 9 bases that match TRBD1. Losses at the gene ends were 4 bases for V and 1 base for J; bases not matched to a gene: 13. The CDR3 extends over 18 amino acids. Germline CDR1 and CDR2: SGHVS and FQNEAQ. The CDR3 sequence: CASSYTGGGLRKNTEAFF. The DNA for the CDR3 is TGTGCCAGCAGCTATACAGGGGGCGGACTTCGTAAGAACACTGAAGCTTTCTTT.

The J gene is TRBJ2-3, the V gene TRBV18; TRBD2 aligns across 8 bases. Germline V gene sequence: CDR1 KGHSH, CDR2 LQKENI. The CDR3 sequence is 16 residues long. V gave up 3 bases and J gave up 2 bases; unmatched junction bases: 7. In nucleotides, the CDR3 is TGTGCCAGCTCACCCTTCGTCGGGAGGGACACAGATACGCAGTATTTT. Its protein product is CASSPFVGRDTDTQYF.

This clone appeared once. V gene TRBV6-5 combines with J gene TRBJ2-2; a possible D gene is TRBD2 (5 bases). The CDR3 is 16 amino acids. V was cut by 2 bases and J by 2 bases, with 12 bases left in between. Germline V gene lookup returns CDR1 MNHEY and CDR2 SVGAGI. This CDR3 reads CASSYVASGNTGELFF. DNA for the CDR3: TGTGCCAGCAGTTACGTGGCCAGCGGTAACACCGGGGAGCTGTTTTTT.

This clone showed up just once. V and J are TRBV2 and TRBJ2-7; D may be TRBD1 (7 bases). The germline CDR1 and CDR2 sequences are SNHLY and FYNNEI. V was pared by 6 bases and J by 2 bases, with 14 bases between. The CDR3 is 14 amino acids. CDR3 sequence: CASSAQGGPYEQYF. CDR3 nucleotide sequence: TGTGCCAGCAGCGCGCAGGGGGGTCCCTACGAGCAGTACTTC.

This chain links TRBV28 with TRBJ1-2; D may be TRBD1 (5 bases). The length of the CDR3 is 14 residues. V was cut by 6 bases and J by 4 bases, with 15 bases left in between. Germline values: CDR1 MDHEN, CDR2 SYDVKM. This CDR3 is CASRTPFGGYGYTF. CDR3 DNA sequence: TGTGCCAGCAGGACCCCATTCGGGGGCTATGGCTACACCTTC.

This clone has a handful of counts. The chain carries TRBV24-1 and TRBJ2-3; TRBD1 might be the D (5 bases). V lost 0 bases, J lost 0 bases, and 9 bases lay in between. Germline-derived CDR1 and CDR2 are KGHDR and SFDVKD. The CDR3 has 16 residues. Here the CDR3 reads CATSDLGRDSTDTQYF. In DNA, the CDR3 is TGTGCCACCAGTGATTTGGGCAGGGATAGCACAGATACGCAGTATTTT.

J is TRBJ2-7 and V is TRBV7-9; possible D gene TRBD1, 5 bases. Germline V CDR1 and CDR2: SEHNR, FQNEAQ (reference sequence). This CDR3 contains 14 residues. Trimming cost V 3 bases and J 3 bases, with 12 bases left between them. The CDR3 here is CASSFGHGRYEQYF. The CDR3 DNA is TGTGCCAGCAGCTTCGGACACGGGCGCTACGAGCAGTACTTC.

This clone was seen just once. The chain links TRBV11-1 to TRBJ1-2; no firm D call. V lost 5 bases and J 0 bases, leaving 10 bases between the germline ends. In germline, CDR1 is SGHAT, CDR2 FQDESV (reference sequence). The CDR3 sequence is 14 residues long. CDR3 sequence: CASSPLEANYGYTF. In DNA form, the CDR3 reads TGTGCCAGCAGCCCGCTAGAAGCTAACTATGGCTACACCTTC.

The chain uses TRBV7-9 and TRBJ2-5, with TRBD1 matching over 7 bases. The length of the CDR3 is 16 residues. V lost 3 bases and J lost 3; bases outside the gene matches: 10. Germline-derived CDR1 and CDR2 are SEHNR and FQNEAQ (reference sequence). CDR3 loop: CASSFGRGLREETQYF. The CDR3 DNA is TGTGCCAGCAGCTTTGGAAGGGGGCTTAGGGAAGAGACCCAGTACTTC.

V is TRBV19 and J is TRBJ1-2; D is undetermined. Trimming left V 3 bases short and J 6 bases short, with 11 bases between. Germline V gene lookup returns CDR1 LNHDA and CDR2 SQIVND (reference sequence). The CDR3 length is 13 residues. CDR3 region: CASSMTTLDGYTF. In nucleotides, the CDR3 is TGTGCCAGTAGTATGACGACTCTGGATGGCTACACCTTC.

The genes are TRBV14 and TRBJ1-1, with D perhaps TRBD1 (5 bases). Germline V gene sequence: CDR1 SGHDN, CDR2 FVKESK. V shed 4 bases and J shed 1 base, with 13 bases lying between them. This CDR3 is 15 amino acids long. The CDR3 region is CASSPILDRNTEAFF. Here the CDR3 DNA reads TGTGCCAGCAGCCCTATTCTAGACAGGAACACTGAAGCTTTCTTT. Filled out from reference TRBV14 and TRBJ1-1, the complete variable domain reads EAGVTQFPSHSVIEKGQTVTLRCDPISGHDNLYWYRRVMGKEIKFLLHFVKESKQDESGMPNNRFLAERTGGTYSTLKVQPAELEDSGVYFCASSPILDRNTEAFFGQGTRLTVV.

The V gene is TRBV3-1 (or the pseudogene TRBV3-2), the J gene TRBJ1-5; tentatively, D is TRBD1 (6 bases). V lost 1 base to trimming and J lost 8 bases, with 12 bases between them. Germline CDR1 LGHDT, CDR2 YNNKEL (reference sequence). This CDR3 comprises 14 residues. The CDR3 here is CASSQGRGFKPQHF. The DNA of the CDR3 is TGTGCCAGCAGCCAAGGCAGGGGTTTTAAGCCCCAGCATTTT.

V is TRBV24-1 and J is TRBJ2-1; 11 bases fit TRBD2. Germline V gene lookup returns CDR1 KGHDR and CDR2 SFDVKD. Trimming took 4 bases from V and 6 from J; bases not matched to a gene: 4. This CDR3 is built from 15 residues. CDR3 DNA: TGTGCCACCAGTGAAAGTAGCGGGAGGGCCAATGAGCAGTTCTTC. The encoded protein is CATSESSGRANEQFF.

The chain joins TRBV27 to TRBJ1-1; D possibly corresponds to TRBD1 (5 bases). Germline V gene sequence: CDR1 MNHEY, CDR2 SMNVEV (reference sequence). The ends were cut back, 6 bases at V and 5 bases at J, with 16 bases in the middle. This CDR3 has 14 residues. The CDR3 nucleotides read TGTGCCAGCAGCCGAGCAGGGTTAGGAACTGAAGCTTTCTTT. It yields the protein CASSRAGLGTEAFF.

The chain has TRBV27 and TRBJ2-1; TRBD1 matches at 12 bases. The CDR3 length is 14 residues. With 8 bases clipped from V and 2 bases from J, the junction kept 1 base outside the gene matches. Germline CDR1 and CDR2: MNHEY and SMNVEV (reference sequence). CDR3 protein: CASGDRGPYNEQFF. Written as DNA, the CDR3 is TGTGCCAGCGGGGACAGGGGGCCCTACAATGAGCAGTTCTTC.

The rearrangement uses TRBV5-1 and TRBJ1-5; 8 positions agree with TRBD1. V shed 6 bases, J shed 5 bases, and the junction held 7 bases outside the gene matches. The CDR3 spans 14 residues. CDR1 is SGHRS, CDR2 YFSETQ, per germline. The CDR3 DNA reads TGCGCCAGCACCACAGGGGGGTTCGATCAGCCCCAGCATTTT. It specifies CASTTGGFDQPQHF.

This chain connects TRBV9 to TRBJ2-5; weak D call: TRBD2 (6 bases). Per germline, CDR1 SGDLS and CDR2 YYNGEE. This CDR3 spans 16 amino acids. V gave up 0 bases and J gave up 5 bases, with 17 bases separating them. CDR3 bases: TGTGCCAGCAGCGTAGACTCTGGAGGGATGGGTGAGACCCAGTACTTC. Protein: CASSVDSGGMGETQYF.

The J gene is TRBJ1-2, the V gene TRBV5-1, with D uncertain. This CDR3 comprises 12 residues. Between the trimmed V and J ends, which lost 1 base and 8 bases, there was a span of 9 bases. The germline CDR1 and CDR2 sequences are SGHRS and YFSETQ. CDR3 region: CASSLNRGGYTF. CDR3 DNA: TGCGCCAGCAGCTTGAATAGAGGAGGCTACACCTTC. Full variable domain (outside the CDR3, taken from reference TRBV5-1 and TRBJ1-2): KAGVTQTPRYLIKTRGQQVTLSCSPISGHRSVSWYQQTPGQGLQFLFEYFSETQRNKGNFPGRFSGRQFSNSRSEMNVSTLELGDSALYLCASSLNRGGYTFGSGTRLTVV.

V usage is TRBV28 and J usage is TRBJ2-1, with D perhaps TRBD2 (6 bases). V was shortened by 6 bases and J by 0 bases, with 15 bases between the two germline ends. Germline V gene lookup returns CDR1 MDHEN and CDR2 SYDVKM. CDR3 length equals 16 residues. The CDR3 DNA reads TGTGCCAGCAGCCCCTTTCTAGCGCGCTCCTACAATGAGCAGTTCTTC. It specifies CASSPFLARSYNEQFF.

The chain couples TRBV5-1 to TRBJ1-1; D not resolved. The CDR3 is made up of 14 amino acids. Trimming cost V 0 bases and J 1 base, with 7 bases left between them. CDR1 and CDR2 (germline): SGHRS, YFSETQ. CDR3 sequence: CASSLVPSNTEAFF. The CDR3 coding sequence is TGCGCCAGCAGCTTGGTCCCTTCGAACACTGAAGCTTTCTTT.

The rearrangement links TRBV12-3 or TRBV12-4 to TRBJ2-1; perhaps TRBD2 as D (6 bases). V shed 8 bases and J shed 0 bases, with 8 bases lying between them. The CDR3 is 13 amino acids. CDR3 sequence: CASGRSSYNEQFF. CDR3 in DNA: TGTGCCAGCGGGAGGTCCTCCTACAATGAGCAGTTCTTC.

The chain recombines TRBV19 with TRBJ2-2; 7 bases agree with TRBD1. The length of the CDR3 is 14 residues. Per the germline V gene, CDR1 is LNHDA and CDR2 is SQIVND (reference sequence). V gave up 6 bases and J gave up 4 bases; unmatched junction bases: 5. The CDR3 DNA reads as TGTGCCAGTAGCAAGACAGGGCTCACCGGGGAGCTGTTTTTT. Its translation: CASSKTGLTGELFF.

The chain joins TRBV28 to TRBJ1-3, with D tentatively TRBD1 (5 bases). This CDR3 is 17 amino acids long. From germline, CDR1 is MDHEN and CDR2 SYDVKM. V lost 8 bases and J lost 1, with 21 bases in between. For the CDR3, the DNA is TGTGCCAGCTCCGTCAGTGGGGCAATCCCTTCTGGAAACACCATATATTTT. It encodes CASSVSGAIPSGNTIYF.

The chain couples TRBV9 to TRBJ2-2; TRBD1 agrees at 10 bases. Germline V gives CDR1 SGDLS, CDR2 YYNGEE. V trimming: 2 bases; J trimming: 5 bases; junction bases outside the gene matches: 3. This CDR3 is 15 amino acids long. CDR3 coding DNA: TGTGCCAGCAGCGTGACAGGGGGCGTGACCGGGGAGCTGTTTTTT. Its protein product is CASSVTGGVTGELFF.

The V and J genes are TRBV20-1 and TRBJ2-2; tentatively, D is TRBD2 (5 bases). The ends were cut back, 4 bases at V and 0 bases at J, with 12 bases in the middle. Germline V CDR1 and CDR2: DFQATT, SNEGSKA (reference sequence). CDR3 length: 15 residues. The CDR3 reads CSATEGSTNTGELFF. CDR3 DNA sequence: TGCAGTGCTACTGAGGGCAGTACGAACACCGGGGAGCTGTTTTTT.

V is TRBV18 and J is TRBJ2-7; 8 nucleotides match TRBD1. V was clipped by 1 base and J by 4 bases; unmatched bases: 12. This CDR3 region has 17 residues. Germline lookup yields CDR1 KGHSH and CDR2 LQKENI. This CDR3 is CASSPQEGGRGQYEQYF. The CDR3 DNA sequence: TGTGCCAGCTCACCACAAGAAGGCGGCAGGGGGCAGTACGAGCAGTACTTC. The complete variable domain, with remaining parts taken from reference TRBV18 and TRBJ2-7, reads NAGVMQNPRHLVRRRGQEARLRCSPMKGHSHVYWYRQLPEEGLKFMVYLQKENIIDESGMPKERFSAEFPKEGPSILRIQQVVRGDSAAYFCASSPQEGGRGQYEQYFGPGTRLTVT.

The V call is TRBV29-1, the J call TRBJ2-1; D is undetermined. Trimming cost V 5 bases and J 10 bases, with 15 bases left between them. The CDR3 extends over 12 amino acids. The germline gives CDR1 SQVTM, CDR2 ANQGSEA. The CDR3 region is CSVSDRVKEQFF. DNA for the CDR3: TGCAGCGTTTCCGATCGGGTTAAGGAGCAGTTCTTC.

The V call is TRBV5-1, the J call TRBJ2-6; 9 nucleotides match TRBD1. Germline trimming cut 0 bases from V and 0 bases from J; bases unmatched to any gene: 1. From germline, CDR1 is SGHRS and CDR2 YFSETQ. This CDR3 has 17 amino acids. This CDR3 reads CASSLAQGASGANVLTF. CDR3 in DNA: TGCGCCAGCAGCTTGGCACAGGGGGCCTCTGGGGCCAACGTCCTGACTTTC.

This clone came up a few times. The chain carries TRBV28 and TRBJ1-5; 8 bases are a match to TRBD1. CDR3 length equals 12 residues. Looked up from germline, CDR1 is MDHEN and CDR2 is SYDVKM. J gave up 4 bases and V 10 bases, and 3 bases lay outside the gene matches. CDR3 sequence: CAIQGVNQPQHF. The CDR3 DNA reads TGTGCCATACAGGGGGTTAATCAGCCCCAGCATTTT.

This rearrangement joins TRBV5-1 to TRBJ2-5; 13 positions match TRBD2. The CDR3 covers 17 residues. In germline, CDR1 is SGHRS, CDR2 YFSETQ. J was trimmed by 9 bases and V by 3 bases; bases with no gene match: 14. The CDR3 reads CASSSPPGLAGVRAQYF. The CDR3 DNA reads TGCGCCAGCAGCTCCCCCCCCGGACTAGCGGGAGTCAGGGCCCAGTACTTC.

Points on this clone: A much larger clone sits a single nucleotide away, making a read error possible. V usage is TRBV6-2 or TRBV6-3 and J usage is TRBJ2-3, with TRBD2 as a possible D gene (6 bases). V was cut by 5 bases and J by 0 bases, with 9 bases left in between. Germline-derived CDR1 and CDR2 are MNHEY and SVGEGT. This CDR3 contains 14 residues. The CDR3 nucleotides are TGTGCCAGCAGTGACGGGACTAGCACAGATACGCAGTATTTT. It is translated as CASSDGTSTDTQYF.

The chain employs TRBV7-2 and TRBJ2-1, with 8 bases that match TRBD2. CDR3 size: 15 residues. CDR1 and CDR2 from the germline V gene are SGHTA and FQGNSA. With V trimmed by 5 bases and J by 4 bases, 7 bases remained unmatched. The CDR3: CASSTGLGVYNEQFF. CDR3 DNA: TGTGCCAGCAGCACGGGACTAGGGGTATACAATGAGCAGTTCTTC.